This record looks at one T cell receptor beta chain sequence and its context. The antigen is undetermined. The CDR3 runs 16 residues. The V gene's germline CDR1 is SGHRS and CDR2 YFSETQ. Trimming took off 0 bases at V and 0 bases at J, with 11 bases between the two ends. The data were obtained in a study of T cell responses to AZD1222 COVID-19 vaccine. Repertoires were generated with immunoSEQ multiplex PCR, while TCRdb's copy carries only in-frame clones and drops some. This sample yields about 150,000 clones, of which over 85% are seen a single time; 1.6% belongs to the top ten. Study observations and caveats: The donors showed a predominance of white British ancestry and of females, with possible underestimation of clonal diversity. Spike was spanned by vaccine-associated CD4 TCRs, which were dominant at 160-218 and 743-854.

The sequence derives from an adult in good health. The sample was peripheral blood, taken on day 0 of AZD1222 vaccination. The chain employs TRBV5-1 and TRBJ2-3, with no clear D. The CDR3 DNA sequence: TGCGCCAGCAGCTTGGTACCGGCTCTAAGCACAGATACGCAGTATTTT. This sequence encodes CASSLVPALSTDTQYF. Combining the CDR3 with reference TRBV5-1 and TRBJ2-3 gives the whole variable domain KAGVTQTPRYLIKTRGQQVTLSCSPISGHRSVSWYQQTPGQGLQFLFEYFSETQRNKGNFPGRFSGRQFSNSRSEMNVSTLELGDSALYLCASSLVPALSTDTQYFGPGTRLTVL.